This T cell receptor beta chain was sequenced during a study of OX40 agonist ivuxolimab in advanced cancers. Background on the study: Ivuxolimab was administered intravenously to patients at 0.01 to 10 mg/kg every 2 weeks. A partial response was reached by three patients: one with hepatocellular carcinoma and two with cutaneous melanoma. Findings and limits, study-wide: CD4+ T cells averaged fewer expanded clones than CD8+ T cells.

The ends were cut back, 5 bases at V and 0 bases at J, with 10 bases in the middle. The CDR3 is made up of 14 amino acids. The germline gives CDR1 SGHTA, CDR2 FQGNSA. Of note for this clone: Antigen unknown.

Clones were read by immunoSEQ multiplex PCR, and TCRdb kept only the in-frame ones, dropping some. In the table there are around 100,000 clones, 85% to 90% of which are singletons. The receptor was derived from an adult with an advanced solid tumor such as melanoma, head and neck, liver or kidney cancer. The sample in question was CD4+ or CD8+ T cells sorted from blood, obtained in a trial of the OX40 agonist ivuxolimab. The genes are TRBV7-2 and TRBJ1-1; D remains unclear. In nucleotides, the CDR3 is TGTGCCAGCAGCCCGTCGCAAATGAACACTGAAGCTTTCTTT. This encodes CASSPSQMNTEAFF.